Listed here are 29 T cell receptor beta chains from one sample, sequenced in a study of CDR3 diversity in severe acne. TCRdb recomputed calls from the PCR reads with MiXCR, one row per CDR3 protein. Of approximately 84,000 distinct CDR3 sequences in the sample, under 60% were seen once. Sequenced input: blood. These receptors all stem from a male donor in good health, without acne.

The genes are TRBV19 and TRBJ1-2; D is uncertain. The CDR3 runs 15 residues. The ends were cut back, 9 bases at V and 7 bases at J, with 24 bases in the middle. Germline values: CDR1 LNHDA, CDR2 SQIVND (reference sequence). In DNA, the CDR3 is TGTGCCAGCAGTTCCGGAGGAACGACTCGGGGTGGCTACACCTTC. Its translation: CASSSGGTTRGGYTF. The whole variable domain, filled in from reference TRBV19 and TRBJ1-2, reads DGGITQSPKYLFRKEGQNVTLSCEQNLNHDAMYWYRQDPGQGLRLIYYSQIVNDFQKGDIAEGYSVSREKKESFPLTVTSAQKNPTAFYLCASSSGGTTRGGYTFGSGTRLTVV.

This sequence joins TRBV7-3 and TRBJ2-3, with TRBD2 identical over 10 bases. The V segment lost 5 bases and the J segment 7 bases; nucleotides outside the gene matches: 9. This CDR3 contains 15 residues. Germline CDR1 is SGHTA and CDR2 is FQGTGA. The CDR3 nucleotides read TGTGCCAGCAGCACCTTAGCGGGGGGAACCTATACGCAGTATTTT. It translates to CASSTLAGGTYTQYF.

The rearrangement links TRBV29-1 to TRBJ1-1; D may be TRBD1 (5 bases). The V end was cut by 2 bases, the J end by 4 bases, with 11 bases between. Germline lookup yields CDR1 SQVTM and CDR2 ANQGSEA. This CDR3 has 13 residues. The CDR3 loop is CSVESWGVTEAFF. The CDR3 bases are TGCAGCGTTGAAAGTTGGGGGGTCACTGAAGCTTTCTTT. The full variable domain, completed using reference TRBV29-1 and TRBJ1-1, is SAVISQKPSRDICQRGTSLTIQCQVDSQVTMMFWYRQQPGQSLTLIATANQGSEATYESGFVIDKFPISRPNLTFSTLTVSNMSPEDSSIYLCSVESWGVTEAFFGQGTRLTVV.

This rearrangement joins TRBV7-6 to TRBJ2-1; D ambiguous. Trimming stripped 5 bases from V and 10 bases from J, with 15 bases between. Germline CDR1 SGHVS, CDR2 FNYEAQ. The CDR3 is 13 amino acids. The CDR3 DNA reads as TGTGCCAGCAGCCAAGGGCGCTGGTACGAGCAGTTCTTC. This codes for CASSQGRWYEQFF.

The rearrangement joins TRBV19 to TRBJ1-5; tentatively, D is TRBD1 (5 bases). The germline gives CDR1 LNHDA, CDR2 SQIVND (reference sequence). With 6 bases removed from V and 3 bases from J, the gap between germline ends came to 9 bases. CDR3 size: 13 residues. The CDR3 here is CASRDTHNQPQHF. CDR3 DNA: TGTGCCAGTAGGGACACCCACAATCAGCCCCAGCATTTT. Looking up the rest from reference TRBV19 and TRBJ1-5 gives the full variable domain: DGGITQSPKYLFRKEGQNVTLSCEQNLNHDAMYWYRQDPGQGLRLIYYSQIVNDFQKGDIAEGYSVSREKKESFPLTVTSAQKNPTAFYLCASRDTHNQPQHFGDGTRLSIL.

V is TRBV7-9 and J is TRBJ2-3; TRBD2 matches at 15 bases. Germline V gene sequence: CDR1 SEHNR, CDR2 FQNEAQ (reference sequence). V gave up 3 bases and J gave up 5 bases; unmatched junction bases: 9. The CDR3 is 18 amino acids. The CDR3 DNA follows: TGTGCCAGCAGCTTCCCCGGACTAGCGGGGGGGCGGGGAGATACGCAGTATTTT. Translating it yields CASSFPGLAGGRGDTQYF.

This clonotype was counted at least ten times. The rearrangement joins TRBV30 to TRBJ2-7; D may be TRBD1 (5 bases). The CDR3 runs 12 residues. Germline assignment: CDR1 GTSNPN and CDR2 SVGIG (reference sequence). V lost 2 bases and J lost 3, with 8 bases in between. CDR3 nucleotide sequence: TGTGCCTGGAGTAAAGGGGTCTACGAGCAGTACTTC. This translates into CAWSKGVYEQYF.

This chain joins TRBV29-1 and TRBJ1-1; D unclear. Trimming pared 0 bases from V and 4 bases from J, leaving 12 bases between. This CDR3 contains 14 residues. Germline V gene lookup returns CDR1 SQVTM and CDR2 ANQGSEA. CDR3 sequence reads: CSVEDAGRGTEAFF. The CDR3 nucleotides read TGCAGCGTTGAAGATGCAGGCCGGGGCACTGAAGCTTTCTTT.

This clonotype appeared once. This CDR3 is missing its conserved last phenylalanine or tryptophan, likely due to a read error. The chain recombines TRBV7-6 with TRBJ1-1; D ambiguous. Trimming removed 1 base from V and 2 bases from J, with 5 bases in between. This CDR3 has 13 amino acids. From germline, CDR1 is SGHVS and CDR2 FNYEAQ. The CDR3 sequence is CASSLDPNTEAFV. CDR3 in DNA: TGTGCCAGCAGCTTAGACCCAAACACTGAAGCTTTCGTT.

A few counts support this clonotype. An end of the junction does not agree with germline; a read error may underlie this. The rearrangement uses TRBV14 and TRBJ1-1, with D unclear. Germline V CDR1 and CDR2: SGHDN, FVKESK. The CDR3 contains 12 residues. The CDR3 sequence: CASSSPLRSLLF. Here the CDR3 DNA reads TGTGCCAGCAGCTCTCCTTTAAGGTCCCTCCTCTTT.

The rearrangement joins TRBV7-9 to TRBJ1-2; TRBD1 matches at 8 bases. The CDR3 loop spans 14 amino acids. Germline CDR1 reads SEHNR; CDR2 reads FQNEAQ (reference sequence). J was trimmed by 7 bases and V by 1 base; bases with no gene match: 5. Written as DNA, the CDR3 is TGTGCCAGCAGCTTAGGTGTGACAGGGGTTGGCTACACCTTC. This codes for CASSLGVTGVGYTF.

The chain is built from TRBV29-1 and TRBJ2-5, with D perhaps TRBD2 (6 bases). From germline, CDR1 is SQVTM and CDR2 ANQGSEA. The V end lost 7 bases, the J end lost 2 bases, and 11 bases lay between the germline ends. This CDR3 is 12 amino acids long. This CDR3 is CSGGTGQETQYF. In DNA, the CDR3 is TGCAGCGGCGGGACGGGGCAAGAGACCCAGTACTTC.

On this clonotype: This CDR3 is missing its conserved last phenylalanine or tryptophan, likely due to a read error. Because the CDR3's place on the DNA is in doubt, the DNA is left out and the CDR3 is given as listed by TCRdb. The rearrangement uses TRBV29-1 and TRBJ2-5; the table assigns TRBD1, which was not confirmed against the DNA. Germline CDR1 SQVTM, CDR2 ANQGSEA. The CDR3 contains 9 residues when both ends are counted. The CDR3 region is CSVEDPQTA.

This chain joins TRBV28 and TRBJ2-7, with 10 positions matching TRBD2. The germline V gene has CDR1 MDHEN and CDR2 SYDVKM. The junction had 6 bases not matched to a gene; V was cut back by 1 base and J by 3 bases. This CDR3 has 16 amino acids. The CDR3 sequence: CASSLSWLAGVYEQYF. Here the CDR3 DNA reads TGTGCCAGCAGTTTATCTTGGCTAGCGGGGGTCTACGAGCAGTACTTC.

The table lists this clonotype with many counts. The CDR3 DNA reads TGTGCCAGCAGTTCCGGACGGGGAGGGGAGACCCAGTACTTC. Protein: CASSSGRGGETQYF. This chain connects TRBV27 to TRBJ2-5; 7 positions agree with TRBD2. The CDR3 runs 14 residues. With V trimmed by 4 bases and J by 5 bases, 7 bases remained unmatched. CDR1 and CDR2 (germline): MNHEY, SMNVEV (reference sequence).

This clonotype was observed a few times. The chain couples TRBV15 to TRBJ1-6; possible D gene TRBD1, 5 bases. V shed 0 bases and J shed 7 bases, with 10 bases lying between them. CDR1 and CDR2 (germline): LNHNV, YYDKDF (reference sequence). This CDR3 comprises 15 residues. The CDR3 loop is CATSRDMGENSPLHF. The CDR3 DNA is TGTGCCACCAGCAGAGATATGGGGGAAAATTCACCCCTCCACTTT.

The rearrangement uses TRBV7-9 and TRBJ1-5; unclear D gene. CDR1 SEHNR and CDR2 FQNEAQ come from the germline V gene (reference sequence). CDR3 length: 14 amino acids. Deletions cut 4 bases from V and 2 bases from J, with 9 bases between. The CDR3 reads CASSSLTGNQPQHF. DNA of the CDR3: TGTGCCAGCAGCTCACTTACGGGCAATCAGCCCCAGCATTTT.

The V gene is TRBV7-8, the J gene TRBJ1-2, with D maybe TRBD1 (5 bases). The V gene lost 2 bases and the J gene lost 4 bases, with 11 bases spanning the gap. This CDR3 comprises 14 residues. The germline CDR1 and CDR2 sequences are SGHVS and FQNEAQ. The CDR3 nucleotides read TGTGCCAGCAGCTTACAGGGCAGGGTCTATGGCTACACCTTC. Translated: CASSLQGRVYGYTF.

This clonotype turned up a few times. The chain uses TRBV7-6 and TRBJ2-7; D is unresolved. The germline CDR1 and CDR2 sequences are SGHVS and FNYEAQ. This CDR3 has 11 amino acids. V lost 5 bases and J 4 bases, leaving 6 bases between the germline ends. The CDR3 DNA reads TGTGCCAGCAGCAGGGAATACGAGCAGTACTTC. It yields the protein CASSREYEQYF.

The chain has TRBV14 and TRBJ2-7, with D possibly being TRBD2 (6 bases). The V and J ends lost 1 base and 2 bases respectively, with 18 bases between them. Germline V gives CDR1 SGHDN, CDR2 FVKESK. The CDR3 sequence is 17 residues long. CDR3 sequence: CASSQGGVWERTYEQYF. CDR3 nucleotides: TGTGCCAGCAGCCAAGGCGGGGTATGGGAACGAACCTACGAGCAGTACTTC.

V and J are TRBV20-1 and TRBJ2-1; D is possibly TRBD1 (5 bases). Germline V gene data show CDR1 as DFQATT and CDR2 as SNEGSKA (reference sequence). The CDR3 is 19 amino acids. The CDR3, as DNA: TGCAGCACCAGGGATGAGGCTGCTGCCAGGGTAAGCTCCTACAATGAGCAGTTCTTC. It codes for CSTRDEAAARVSSYNEQFF.

This clonotype has a count of ten or more. This chain connects TRBV12-3 or TRBV12-4 to TRBJ1-6; D gene ambiguous. There are 12 residues in the CDR3. V lost 1 base, J lost 13 bases, and 8 bases lay in between. For the CDR3, the DNA is TGTGCCAGCAGTTTAGACCCCTTTCCCCTCCACTTT. This sequence encodes CASSLDPFPLHF.

The chain combines TRBV19 with TRBJ1-2, with D perhaps TRBD1 (5 bases). The germline V and J ends were trimmed by 4 bases and 4 bases, with 13 bases remaining between them. This CDR3 is 14 amino acids long. CDR1 is LNHDA, CDR2 SQIVND, per germline (reference sequence). The CDR3 reads CASSSRTSAYGYTF. The CDR3 region has the DNA TGTGCCAGTAGTAGTAGGACATCTGCCTATGGCTACACCTTC.

The chain has TRBV20-1 and TRBJ1-1; 8 bases align to TRBD1. The CDR3 length is 14 residues. The V gene end was trimmed by 2 bases and the J gene end by 4 bases; junction bases not matched to a gene: 6. Germline CDR1 is DFQATT and CDR2 is SNEGSKA (reference sequence). In nucleotides, the CDR3 is TGCAGTGCTAGAAATTCAGGGGGCACCACTGAAGCTTTCTTT. Encoded protein: CSARNSGGTTEAFF.

This clonotype was seen more than once but under ten times. The genes are TRBV7-8 and TRBJ1-4; 11 bases map to TRBD1. Germline CDR1 reads SGHVS; CDR2 reads FQNEAQ. The CDR3 is 15 residues long. The ends lost 5 bases at V and 6 bases at J; junction bases unmatched: 5. The CDR3 DNA is TGTGCCAGCAGCCCGGGGACAGGGGGAGATGAAAAACTGTTTTTT. Translated, it gives CASSPGTGGDEKLFF.

The chain is built from TRBV10-3 and TRBJ1-1; 7 positions match TRBD1. J gave up 4 bases and V 5 bases, and 13 bases lay outside the gene matches. Germline loops: CDR1 ENHRY, CDR2 SYGVKD. This CDR3 is built from 16 residues. CDR3: CAISPRDSSWFTEAFF. The CDR3 DNA reads as TGTGCCATCAGTCCGAGGGACAGCTCGTGGTTCACTGAAGCTTTCTTT.

This clonotype came up a few times. The chain employs TRBV7-2 and TRBJ2-5; D remains ambiguous. This CDR3 has 13 amino acids. Trimming pared 4 bases from V and 5 bases from J, leaving 11 bases between. CDR1 and CDR2 from the germline V gene are SGHTA and FQGNSA. CDR3: CASSSVGVETQYF. Here the CDR3 DNA reads TGTGCCAGCAGCTCTGTCGGAGTGGAGACCCAGTACTTC.

This clonotype was seen many times. The chain joins TRBV20-1 to TRBJ2-3; possibly TRBD1 or TRBD2 for D (6 bases each). The CDR3 is 16 residues long. CDR1 is DFQATT, CDR2 SNEGSKA, per germline (reference sequence). The ends were cut back, 1 base at V and 2 bases at J, with 16 bases in the middle. The CDR3 DNA reads TGCAGTGCTAGAGTCCGGGGGCAGGGGTTCACAGATACGCAGTATTTT. Protein product: CSARVRGQGFTDTQYF.

The chain carries TRBV6-5 and TRBJ1-1; possibly TRBD1 for D (5 bases). V lost 6 bases to trimming and J lost 4 bases, with 12 bases between them. Germline V gene data show CDR1 as MNHEY and CDR2 as SVGAGI. The CDR3 consists of 13 residues. In DNA, the CDR3 is TGTGCCAGCAGCCCAGGGCCGAGCACTGAAGCTTTCTTT. Translation: CASSPGPSTEAFF.